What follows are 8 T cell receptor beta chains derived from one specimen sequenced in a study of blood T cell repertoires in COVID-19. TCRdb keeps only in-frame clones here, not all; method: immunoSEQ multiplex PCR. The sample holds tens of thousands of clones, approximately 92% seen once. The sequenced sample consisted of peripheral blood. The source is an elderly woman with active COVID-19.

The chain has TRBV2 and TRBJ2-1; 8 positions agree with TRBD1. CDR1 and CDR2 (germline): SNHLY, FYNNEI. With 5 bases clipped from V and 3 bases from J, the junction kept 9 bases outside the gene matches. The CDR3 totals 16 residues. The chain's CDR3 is CASSPDPGTGYNEQFF. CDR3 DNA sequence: TGTGCCAGCAGTCCTGACCCCGGGACAGGCTACAATGAGCAGTTCTTC.

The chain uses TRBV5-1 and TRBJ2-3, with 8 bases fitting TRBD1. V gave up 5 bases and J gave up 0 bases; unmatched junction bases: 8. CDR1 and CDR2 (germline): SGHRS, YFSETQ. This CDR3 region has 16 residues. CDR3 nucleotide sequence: TGCGCCAGCAGGAAGAGAGACAGGGGTAGCACAGATACGCAGTATTTT. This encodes CASRKRDRGSTDTQYF.

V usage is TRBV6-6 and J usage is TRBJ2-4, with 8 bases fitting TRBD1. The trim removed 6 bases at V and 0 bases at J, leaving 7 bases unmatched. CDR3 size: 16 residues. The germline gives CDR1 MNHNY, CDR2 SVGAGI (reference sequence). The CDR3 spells CASSHTGGRAKNIQYF. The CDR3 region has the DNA TGTGCCAGCAGCCATACAGGGGGGAGAGCCAAAAACATTCAGTACTTC.

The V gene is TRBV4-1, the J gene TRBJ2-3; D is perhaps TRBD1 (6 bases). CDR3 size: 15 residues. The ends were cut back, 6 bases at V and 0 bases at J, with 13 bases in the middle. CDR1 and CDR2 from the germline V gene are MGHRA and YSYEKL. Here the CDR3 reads CASRRQEFSTDTQYF. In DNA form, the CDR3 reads TGCGCCAGCAGGCGACAGGAATTTAGCACAGATACGCAGTATTTT.

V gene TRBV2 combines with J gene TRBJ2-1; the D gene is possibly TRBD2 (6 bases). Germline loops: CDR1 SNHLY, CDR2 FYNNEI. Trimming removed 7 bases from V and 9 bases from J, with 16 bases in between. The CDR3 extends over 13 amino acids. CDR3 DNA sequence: TGTGCCAGCACTTATTGGGGGGTAATTGAGCAGTTCTTC. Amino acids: CASTYWGVIEQFF.

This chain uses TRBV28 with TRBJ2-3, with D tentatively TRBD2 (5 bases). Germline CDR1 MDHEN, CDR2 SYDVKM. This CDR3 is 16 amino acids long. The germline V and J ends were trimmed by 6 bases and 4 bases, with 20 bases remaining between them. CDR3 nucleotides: TGTGCCAGCAGCTCTTCGGCCAGAGGGTTCCCAGATACGCAGTATTTT. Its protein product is CASSSSARGFPDTQYF.

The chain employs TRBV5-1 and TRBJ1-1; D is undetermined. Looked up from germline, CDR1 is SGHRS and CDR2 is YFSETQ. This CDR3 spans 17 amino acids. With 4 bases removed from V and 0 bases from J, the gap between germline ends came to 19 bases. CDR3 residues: CASSLNRKGGLNTEAFF. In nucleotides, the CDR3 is TGCGCCAGCAGCCTAAACCGGAAGGGAGGCCTGAACACTGAAGCTTTCTTT.

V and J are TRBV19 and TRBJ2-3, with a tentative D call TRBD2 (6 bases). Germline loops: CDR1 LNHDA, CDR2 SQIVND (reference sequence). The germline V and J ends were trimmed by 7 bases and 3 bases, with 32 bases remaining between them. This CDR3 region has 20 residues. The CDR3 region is CASMASRIAGTAQRTDTQYF. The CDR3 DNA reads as TGTGCCAGTATGGCGTCCAGAATCGCCGGGACTGCGCAGAGAACAGATACGCAGTATTTT. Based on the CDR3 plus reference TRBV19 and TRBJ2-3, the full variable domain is DGGITQSPKYLFRKEGQNVTLSCEQNLNHDAMYWYRQDPGQGLRLIYYSQIVNDFQKGDIAEGYSVSREKKESFPLTVTSAQKNPTAFYLCASMASRIAGTAQRTDTQYFGPGTRLTVL.